These T cell receptor beta chains were read from a single sample in a study of cytomegalovirus exposure and HLA in healthy donors. Some clones are missing from TCRdb's copy, which holds only in-frame ones; the method was immunoSEQ multiplex PCR. This sample has about 100,000 clones, with roughly 79% found just once. The sequenced material came from PBMCs. The receptors were gathered from a woman in her 70s in good health and CMV-seropositive. CDR3s include the opening cysteine and the closing phenylalanine or tryptophan. D genes are given only for firm matches. Size is omitted from some rows. Given values are once, few, many or a class for expanded clones.

clone_size d_call j_call v_call cdr3_aa cdr3_nt
- - TRBJ2-2 TRBV9 CASSVSSNTGELFF TGTGCCAGCAGCGTTTCTAGTAACACCGGGGAGCTGTTTTTT
- - TRBJ1-1 TRBV19 CASSMRTGTMNTEAFF TGTGCCAGTAGTATGAGAACAGGTACAATGAACACTGAAGCTTTCTTT
- TRBD2 TRBJ2-2 TRBV4-2 CASSQDRGGAGGELFF TGTGCCAGCAGCCAAGATCGGGGAGGGGCTGGCGGGGAGCTGTTTTTT
- TRBD2 TRBJ2-5 TRBV5-1 CASSPGTSAARETQYF TGCGCCAGCAGCCCCGGGACTAGCGCGGCGCGGGAGACCCAGTACTTC
- TRBD2 TRBJ2-2 TRBV5-4 CASGWPGGGLFF TGTGCCAGCGGCTGGCCTGGCGGGGGGCTGTTTTTT
- - TRBJ1-5 TRBV7-3 CASSLNTDQPQHF TGTGCCAGCAGCTTAAACACCGATCAGCCCCAGCATTTT
once - TRBJ2-7 TRBV19 CASSPSQDKAYEQYF TGTGCCAGTAGTCCTAGTCAGGACAAAGCCTACGAGCAGTACTTC
once TRBD2 TRBJ2-7 TRBV6-5 CASSRSGNAYEQYF TGTGCCAGCAGCCGTAGCGGGAACGCCTACGAGCAGTACTTC
- - TRBJ1-6 TRBV7-2 CASSLLQGSSPLHF TGTGCCAGCAGCTTATTACAGGGCAGTTCACCCCTCCACTTT
- TRBD1 TRBJ2-7 TRBV6-6 CASSYSTGVNEQYF TGTGCCAGCAGTTACTCGACAGGGGTGAACGAGCAGTACTTC
- TRBD1 TRBJ2-5 TRBV7-6 CASSSDRASGETQYF TGTGCCAGCAGCTCCGACAGGGCATCAGGGGAGACCCAGTACTTC
- TRBD1 TRBJ2-3 TRBV6-6 CASREGQGRTDTQYF TGTGCCAGCAGAGAGGGACAGGGTCGCACAGATACGCAGTATTTT
- TRBD1 TRBJ2-7 TRBV27 CASSFLGQGISYEQYF TGTGCCAGCAGTTTCTTGGGACAGGGAATCTCCTACGAGCAGTACTTC
- TRBD1 TRBJ2-1 TRBV28 CASSSGQDDEQFF TGTGCCAGCAGTTCGGGACAGGACGATGAGCAGTTCTTC
- TRBD1 TRBJ2-7 TRBV27 CASRGPGQGHEQYF TGTGCCAGCAGGGGGCCGGGACAGGGCCACGAGCAGTACTTC
- - TRBJ2-3 TRBV5-1 CASSPGTDTSTDTQYF TGCGCCAGCAGCCCCGGGACTGATACTAGCACAGATACGCAGTATTTT